Below, 13 T cell receptor beta chains from the same sample are listed, as sequenced in a study of CXCR3-negative and CXCR3-positive naive CD8 T cells. Study results and limitations: TRB CDR3 hydrophobicity was greater in CXCR3-positive naive cells than in CXCR3-negative naive cells.

The TRB cDNA libraries were prepared by 5' RACE with UMI labels. TCRdb re-called the 5' RACE reads and catalogs CDR3 proteins one per entry, DNA excluded. This sample's clone table lists more than 100,000 distinct CDR3 sequences. No antigen has been identified for these receptors. The material sequenced was naive CXCR3+ CD8+ T cells from blood. Subset noted: CD45RO-CCR7+CD27+CD95- naive CD8+ T cells expressing CXCR3 (TNR3+). Source of these receptors: a human donor in good health. Some clones in this sample may be carry-over from other donors' samples.

V gene TRBV12-3 or TRBV12-4 combines with J gene TRBJ2-7; the D call from TCRdb, TRBD1, cannot be confirmed without DNA. This CDR3 is built from 14 residues. The CDR3 reads CASSMTGKSHEQYF.

This chain uses TRBV5-1 with TRBJ2-3. The CDR3 has 13 residues. Germline V gene sequence: CDR1 SGHRS, CDR2 YFSETQ. The CDR3 region is CASSSHYGDTQYF.

The chain is built from TRBV6-5 and TRBJ2-1; TCRdb lists TRBD1, though no DNA is available to test this call. The CDR3 is made up of 13 amino acids. Germline assignment: CDR1 MNHEY and CDR2 SVGAGI. CDR3 loop: CASSYSSGNEQFF.

V is TRBV29-1 and J is TRBJ1-1; the D call of TRBD1 rests on TCRdb alone, since no DNA is present to check it. The V gene's germline CDR1 is SQVTM and CDR2 ANQGSEA. The CDR3 is 11 amino acids. The CDR3 spells CSAGTSTEAFF.

The V and J genes are TRBV20-1 and TRBJ2-1. Germline values: CDR1 DFQATT, CDR2 SNEGSKA (reference sequence). CDR3 length equals 13 residues. CDR3: CSALTSTYNEQFF.

J is TRBJ2-1 and V is TRBV7-9; TCRdb names TRBD2, which stays unverified in the absence of DNA. This CDR3 has 15 residues. In germline, CDR1 is SEHNR, CDR2 FQNEAQ (reference sequence). CDR3 protein: CASSSVAGPHNEQFF.

The rearrangement joins TRBV11-2 to TRBJ2-2; the TCRdb call, TRBD1, lacks DNA for checking. The CDR3 length is 15 residues. Germline CDR1 is SGHAT and CDR2 is FQNNGV. The CDR3 is CASSTGPGYSGELFF. The full variable domain, its missing parts supplied by reference TRBV11-2 and TRBJ2-2, is EAGVAQSPRYKIIEKRQSVAFWCNPISGHATLYWYQQILGQGPKLLIQFQNNGVVDDSQLPKDRFSAERLKGVDSTLKIQPAKLEDSAVYLCASSTGPGYSGELFFGEGSRLTVL.

The chain combines TRBV27 with TRBJ2-7; without DNA, the TCRdb call of TRBD2 cannot be checked. This CDR3 is 15 amino acids long. In germline, CDR1 is MNHEY, CDR2 SMNVEV (reference sequence). CDR3 amino acids: CASSGLAGDFYEQYF.

V usage is TRBV7-9 and J usage is TRBJ2-3; lacking DNA, the TRBD2 call made by TCRdb goes unchecked. Germline CDR1 is SEHNR and CDR2 is FQNEAQ (reference sequence). This CDR3 contains 17 residues. CDR3: CASSQDFEAGGPDTQYF.

The CDR3 loop reads CASSLTGGRSDTQYF. The chain joins TRBV7-3 to TRBJ2-3; TCRdb reports TRBD2, a call that lacks DNA to check it against. This CDR3 comprises 15 residues. In germline, CDR1 is SGHTA, CDR2 FQGTGA.

This chain links TRBV29-1 with TRBJ2-2; checking the TCRdb D call of TRBD1 is not possible without DNA. This CDR3 comprises 15 residues. Germline V lookup: CDR1 SQVTM, CDR2 ANQGSEA. CDR3 sequence reads: CSVEEDRADTGELFF.

The chain is built from TRBV4-1 and TRBJ2-5; the D gene TCRdb calls, TRBD2, cannot be checked with no DNA. Germline loops: CDR1 MGHRA, CDR2 YSYEKL. This CDR3 contains 16 residues. CDR3 amino acids: CASSPRLAGYQETQYF.

The V call is TRBV15, the J call TRBJ2-2; TCRdb outputs TRBD2, but without DNA this stays unchecked. Germline lookup yields CDR1 LNHNV and CDR2 YYDKDF (reference sequence). The CDR3 runs to 18 residues. The CDR3 sequence is CATSRAPLAGVYTGELFF.